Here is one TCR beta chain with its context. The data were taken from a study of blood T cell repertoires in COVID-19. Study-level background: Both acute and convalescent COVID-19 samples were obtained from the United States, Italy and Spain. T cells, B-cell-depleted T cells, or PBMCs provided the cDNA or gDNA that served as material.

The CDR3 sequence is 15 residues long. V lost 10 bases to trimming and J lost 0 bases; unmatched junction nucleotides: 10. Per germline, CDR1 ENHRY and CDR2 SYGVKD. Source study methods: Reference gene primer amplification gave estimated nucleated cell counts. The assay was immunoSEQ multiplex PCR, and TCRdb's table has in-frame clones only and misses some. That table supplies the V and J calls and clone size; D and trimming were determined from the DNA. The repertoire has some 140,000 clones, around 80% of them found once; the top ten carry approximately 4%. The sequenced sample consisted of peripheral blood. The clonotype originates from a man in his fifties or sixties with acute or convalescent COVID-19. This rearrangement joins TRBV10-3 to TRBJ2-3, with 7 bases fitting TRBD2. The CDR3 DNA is TGTGCCACCAGCACCGGGACTACTAGCACAGATACGCAGTATTTT. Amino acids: CATSTGTTSTDTQYF.